The clone carrying this T cell receptor beta chain was detected a few times. Its target is unknown. The data derive from a study of T-cell memory formation after mild COVID-19. Findings and limits, study-wide: Some clones that responded turned up in pre-infection memory, which suggests that cross-reactive memory joined in. Confirmation was lacking for SARS-CoV-2 specificity of second-wave clones that peaked on day 37. CD8+ contracting clones occupied EMRA, while CD4+ ones occupied mainly CM and EM.

V was trimmed by 10 bases and J by 10 bases, leaving 11 bases between them. The CDR3 is 10 amino acids. The 5'RACE method, run with constant-segment primers, produced TCR alpha and TCR beta cDNA libraries (carrying sample barcodes and UMIs). TCRdb ran MiXCR on the 5' RACE reads and lists one entry per CDR3 protein. The sample includes 280,000 or so distinct CDR3 sequences, roughly 17% of them seen just once. This clonotype was sampled from a young man who had mild COVID-19 (a few samples of this study predate the infection). Cell type and time point are not known. The sequencing input was PBMCs or a T cell subset sorted from them (not recorded which). The V gene is TRBV23-1, the J gene TRBJ2-1; D may be TRBD2 (6 bases). TRBV23-1 is an ORF; its function is uncertain. CDR3 region: CATQRGEQFF. CDR3 DNA sequence: TGCGCCACCCAACGGGGGGAGCAGTTCTTC.